The sequence of this T cell receptor beta chain was determined in a study of cytomegalovirus exposure and HLA in healthy donors. The CDR3 covers 16 residues. Per the germline V gene, CDR1 is MGHRA and CDR2 is YSYEKL. V was clipped by 1 base and J by 4 bases; unmatched bases: 2. In the PCR, 60 Vbeta and 13 Jbeta primers were used. Repertoires were generated with immunoSEQ multiplex PCR, while TCRdb's copy carries only in-frame clones and drops some. The table shows roughly 170,000 clones, with more than 65% occurring only once. Sequenced input: PBMCs. The genes are TRBV4-1 and TRBJ2-3; the match to TRBD2 covers 13 bases. This receptor was identified in a woman under 40 in good health and CMV-seronegative. The CDR3 sequence is CASSQGLAGGPDTQYF. In DNA, the CDR3 is TGCGCCAGCAGCCAAGGACTAGCGGGGGGCCCAGATACGCAGTATTTT.